This TCR beta chain emerged from a study of blood T cell repertoires in COVID-19. Study as a whole: PBMCs, B-cell-depleted T cells, or T cells provided the cDNA or gDNA that made up the material.

In the authors' workflow: Counts of nucleated cells, estimated from reference gene primer amplification, were obtained. Sequencing was performed with immunoSEQ multiplex PCR; in TCRdb, only in-frame clones are kept and a portion is missing. That table supplies the V and J calls and clone size; D and trimming were determined from the DNA. This table has 210,000 or so clones, 80% to 85% appearing once. The TCR originated in a human donor in a cohort sampled during active COVID-19. The sequenced material came from peripheral blood.

The CDR3 bases are TGTGCCAGCAGTTTATTCGGTCGGGGATCTGCCACTGAAGCTTTCTTT. As protein: CASSLFGRGSATEAFF. V and J are TRBV28 and TRBJ1-1, with D unclear. Germline assignment: CDR1 MDHEN and CDR2 SYDVKM. V was pared by 1 base and J by 4 bases, with 16 bases between. This CDR3 comprises 16 residues.